These T cell receptor beta chains were read from a single sample in a study of CD8+ T cells in alopecia areata. Some clones are missing from TCRdb's copy, which holds only in-frame ones; the method was immunoSEQ multiplex PCR. The data show under 250,000 clones, 50% to 60% seen once. The input for sequencing was CD4+ T cells sorted from blood, taken at week 0. All receptors derive from a human donor with alopecia areata. CDR3s include the opening cysteine and the closing phenylalanine or tryptophan. A D gene is named only where the DNA matches it firmly. A clone size is listed for some rows: how often the clone was seen (once, few, many), or a class if it is expanded.

abundance: NA
j_gene: TRBJ1-2
d_gene: NA
len: 11
v_gene: TRBV29-1
CDR3aa: CSVEAPRGYTF
CDR3nt: TGCAGCGTTGAAGCCCCGCGGGGCTACACCTTC

abundance: many
j_gene: TRBJ2-1
d_gene: NA
len: 15
v_gene: TRBV27
CDR3aa: CASSPRVPVYNEQFF
CDR3nt: TGTGCCAGCAGCCCCAGGGTTCCTGTGTACAATGAGCAGTTCTTC

abundance: NA
j_gene: TRBJ1-1
d_gene: NA
len: 14
v_gene: TRBV6-5
CDR3aa: CASRAGRLNTEAFF
CDR3nt: TGTGCCAGCAGGGCGGGACGTCTGAACACTGAAGCTTTCTTT

abundance: few
j_gene: TRBJ1-3
d_gene: NA
len: 14
v_gene: TRBV6-1
CDR3aa: CASSVTGFGNTIYF
CDR3nt: TGTGCCAGCAGTGTTACAGGGTTTGGAAACACCATATATTTT

abundance: once
j_gene: TRBJ1-1
d_gene: NA
len: 14
v_gene: TRBV2
CDR3aa: CASSDEGRYTEAFF
CDR3nt: TGTGCCAGCAGTGACGAGGGGCGGTACACTGAAGCTTTCTTT

abundance: NA
j_gene: TRBJ2-1
d_gene: NA
len: 13
v_gene: TRBV4-1
CDR3aa: CASSQKPYNEQFF
CDR3nt: TGCGCCAGCAGCCAAAAGCCATACAATGAGCAGTTCTTC

abundance: few
j_gene: TRBJ1-4
d_gene: TRBD1
len: 13
v_gene: TRBV7-9
CDR3aa: CASSRQGAEKLFF
CDR3nt: TGTGCCAGCAGCCGACAGGGGGCGGAAAAACTGTTTTTT

abundance: NA
j_gene: TRBJ1-5
d_gene: NA
len: 16
v_gene: TRBV4-1
CDR3aa: CASSQTRARGPQPQHF
CDR3nt: TGCGCCAGCAGCCAAACCCGGGCCAGGGGACCTCAGCCCCAGCATTTT

abundance: NA
j_gene: TRBJ1-6
d_gene: NA
len: 15
v_gene: TRBV9
CDR3aa: CASSVRIGGNSPLHF
CDR3nt: TGTGCCAGCAGCGTACGAATCGGGGGTAATTCACCCCTCCACTTT

abundance: NA
j_gene: TRBJ1-2
d_gene: TRBD1
len: 15
v_gene: TRBV19
CDR3aa: CASSMETGSNYGYTF
CDR3nt: TGTGCCAGTAGTATGGAGACAGGGTCTAACTATGGCTACACCTTC

abundance: NA
j_gene: TRBJ2-1
d_gene: NA
len: 14
v_gene: TRBV30
CDR3aa: CAWSVLTGYNEQFF
CDR3nt: TGTGCCTGGAGTGTACTTACTGGCTACAATGAGCAGTTCTTC

abundance: few
j_gene: TRBJ1-1
d_gene: NA
len: 14
v_gene: TRBV7-2
CDR3aa: CASSLVGGNTEAFF
CDR3nt: TGTGCCAGCAGCTTAGTCGGGGGTAATACTGAAGCTTTCTTT

abundance: NA
j_gene: TRBJ2-2
d_gene: TRBD2
len: 17
v_gene: TRBV5-1
CDR3aa: CASTWTSGSPNTGELFF
CDR3nt: TGCGCCAGCACCTGGACTAGCGGGAGTCCGAACACCGGGGAGCTGTTTTTT

abundance: few
j_gene: TRBJ1-5
d_gene: TRBD1
len: 14
v_gene: TRBV29-1
CDR3aa: CSVTTGVGDQPQHF
CDR3nt: TGCAGCGTTACGACAGGGGTCGGGGATCAGCCCCAGCATTTT

abundance: NA
j_gene: TRBJ2-1
d_gene: TRBD1
len: 16
v_gene: TRBV9
CDR3aa: CASSVQTGRSYNEQFF
CDR3nt: TGTGCCAGCAGCGTACAGACAGGGAGATCCTACAATGAGCAGTTCTTC

abundance: few
j_gene: TRBJ2-1
d_gene: NA
len: 11
v_gene: TRBV20-1
CDR3aa: CSASNRREQFF
CDR3nt: TGCAGTGCTTCGAATCGGCGGGAGCAGTTCTTC

abundance: NA
j_gene: TRBJ2-7
d_gene: TRBD2
len: 14
v_gene: TRBV5-4
CDR3aa: CASRSAGGPYEQYF
CDR3nt: TGTGCCAGTAGATCGGCGGGAGGACCCTACGAGCAGTACTTC

abundance: NA
j_gene: TRBJ1-2
d_gene: NA
len: 15
v_gene: TRBV5-1
CDR3aa: CASSRRTEGSNGYTF
CDR3nt: TGCGCCAGCAGCCGCAGGACTGAGGGCTCGAATGGCTACACCTTC

abundance: NA
j_gene: TRBJ2-1
d_gene: NA
len: 15
v_gene: TRBV4-1
CDR3aa: CASSQGGGAINEQFF
CDR3nt: TGCGCCAGCAGCCAAGGAGGGGGGGCAATCAATGAGCAGTTCTTC

abundance: few
j_gene: TRBJ2-7
d_gene: NA
len: 15
v_gene: TRBV9
CDR3aa: CASSVGPGTRYEQYF
CDR3nt: TGTGCCAGCAGCGTAGGCCCGGGGACACGTTACGAGCAGTACTTC

abundance: NA
j_gene: TRBJ2-6
d_gene: NA
len: 17
v_gene: TRBV4-1
CDR3aa: CASSQDVSPSGANVLTF
CDR3nt: TGCGCCAGCAGCCAAGATGTATCCCCCTCTGGGGCCAACGTCCTGACTTTC

abundance: NA
j_gene: TRBJ2-7
d_gene: NA
len: 14
v_gene: TRBV6-6
CDR3aa: CASTAGAQPYEQYF
CDR3nt: TGTGCCAGCACTGCGGGGGCCCAACCCTACGAGCAGTACTTC

abundance: NA
j_gene: TRBJ2-3
d_gene: NA
len: 15
v_gene: TRBV30
CDR3aa: CAWSVGRGFGDTQYF
CDR3nt: TGTGCCTGGAGTGTAGGCAGGGGTTTCGGGGATACGCAGTATTTT

abundance: few
j_gene: TRBJ2-2
d_gene: NA
len: 13
v_gene: TRBV29-1
CDR3aa: CSVYQGNTGELFF
CDR3nt: TGCAGCGTTTATCAGGGGAACACCGGGGAGCTGTTTTTT

abundance: NA
j_gene: TRBJ1-1
d_gene: NA
len: 16
v_gene: TRBV6-5
CDR3aa: CASSYLSGGTNTEAFF
CDR3nt: TGTGCCAGCAGTTACCTGTCTGGGGGAACGAACACTGAAGCTTTCTTT

abundance: NA
j_gene: TRBJ2-3
d_gene: TRBD2
len: 16
v_gene: TRBV18
CDR3aa: CASSPGLAASTDTQYF
CDR3nt: TGTGCCAGCTCACCGGGACTAGCGGCTAGCACAGATACGCAGTATTTT

abundance: NA
j_gene: TRBJ2-5
d_gene: TRBD1
len: 15
v_gene: TRBV15
CDR3aa: CATSRDQGAPETQYF
CDR3nt: TGTGCCACCAGCAGAGACCAGGGGGCGCCGGAGACCCAGTACTTC

abundance: few
j_gene: TRBJ2-7
d_gene: TRBD1
len: 16
v_gene: TRBV7-2
CDR3aa: CASSLNRGRSSYEQYF
CDR3nt: TGTGCCAGCAGCTTAAACAGGGGACGAAGCTCCTACGAGCAGTACTTC

abundance: NA
j_gene: TRBJ2-7
d_gene: NA
len: 15
v_gene: TRBV5-1
CDR3aa: CASSLLVGLVNEQYF
CDR3nt: TGCGCCAGCAGCCTACTAGTGGGTCTCGTCAACGAGCAGTACTTC

abundance: NA
j_gene: TRBJ1-1
d_gene: NA
len: 12
v_gene: TRBV30
CDR3aa: CAWRGRVNGAFF
CDR3nt: TGTGCCTGGAGAGGAAGGGTAAACGGAGCTTTCTTT

abundance: NA
j_gene: TRBJ2-5
d_gene: TRBD1
len: 15
v_gene: TRBV5-4
CDR3aa: CASSSKTGGVETQYF
CDR3nt: TGTGCCAGCAGCTCCAAGACAGGGGGCGTGGAGACCCAGTACTTC

abundance: few
j_gene: TRBJ1-5
d_gene: NA
len: 13
v_gene: TRBV11-1
CDR3aa: CASSKGSNQPQHF
CDR3nt: TGTGCCAGCAGCAAGGGAAGCAATCAGCCCCAGCATTTT

abundance: NA
j_gene: TRBJ2-1
d_gene: TRBD2
len: 17
v_gene: TRBV11-2
CDR3aa: CASSIPGLADSYNEQFF
CDR3nt: TGTGCCAGCAGCATTCCGGGACTAGCGGACTCCTACAATGAGCAGTTCTTC

abundance: NA
j_gene: TRBJ2-6
d_gene: NA
len: 17
v_gene: TRBV27
CDR3aa: CASRSPIRSTGANVLTF
CDR3nt: TGTGCCAGCCGCTCGCCCATCCGCTCGACCGGGGCCAACGTCCTGACTTTC

abundance: once
j_gene: TRBJ1-5
d_gene: NA
len: 13
v_gene: TRBV12-5
CDR3aa: CASGSPLAGPQHF
CDR3nt: TGTGCTAGTGGTTCCCCGCTGGCAGGGCCCCAGCATTTT

abundance: NA
j_gene: TRBJ2-3
d_gene: NA
len: 15
v_gene: TRBV4-1
CDR3aa: CASKGFYRLTDTQYF
CDR3nt: TGCGCCAGCAAAGGTTTTTATAGGCTCACAGATACGCAGTATTTT

abundance: NA
j_gene: TRBJ2-6
d_gene: NA
len: 15
v_gene: TRBV30
CDR3aa: CAWTGVGSGANVLTF
CDR3nt: TGTGCCTGGACCGGGGTAGGCTCTGGGGCCAACGTCCTGACTTTC

abundance: NA
j_gene: TRBJ2-1
d_gene: TRBD1
len: 14
v_gene: TRBV27
CDR3aa: CASRTYRGGNEQFF
CDR3nt: TGTGCCAGCAGAACCTACAGGGGTGGCAATGAGCAGTTCTTC

abundance: few
j_gene: TRBJ2-1
d_gene: TRBD1
len: 15
v_gene: TRBV6-5
CDR3aa: CASRRDRSWDNEQFF
CDR3nt: TGTGCCAGCAGGAGGGACAGATCTTGGGACAATGAGCAGTTCTTC

abundance: NA
j_gene: TRBJ1-2
d_gene: NA
len: 14
v_gene: TRBV7-9
CDR3aa: CASTLPGRQAGYTF
CDR3nt: TGTGCCAGCACCCTACCGGGACGGCAAGCCGGCTACACCTTC

abundance: NA
j_gene: TRBJ1-1
d_gene: NA
len: 15
v_gene: TRBV5-4
CDR3aa: CASSLPGRAITEAFF
CDR3nt: TGTGCCAGCAGCTTGCCCGGCAGGGCGATCACTGAAGCTTTCTTT

abundance: NA
j_gene: TRBJ2-1
d_gene: NA
len: 15
v_gene: TRBV2
CDR3aa: CASSPTGPRRDEQFF
CDR3nt: TGTGCCAGCAGTCCCACGGGCCCGCGAAGGGATGAGCAGTTCTTC

abundance: few
j_gene: TRBJ2-7
d_gene: TRBD2
len: 15
v_gene: TRBV25-1
CDR3aa: CASAPGAGGLYEQYF
CDR3nt: TGTGCCAGCGCCCCCGGAGCGGGAGGTCTCTACGAGCAGTACTTC

abundance: NA
j_gene: TRBJ2-3
d_gene: NA
len: 15
v_gene: TRBV29-1
CDR3aa: CSTLEGGFGTDTQYF
CDR3nt: TGCAGTACCCTTGAGGGGGGCTTCGGGACAGATACGCAGTATTTT

abundance: NA
j_gene: TRBJ2-7
d_gene: NA
len: 15
v_gene: TRBV30
CDR3aa: CAWSVLSGTQSEQYF
CDR3nt: TGTGCCTGGAGTGTACTAAGTGGGACCCAAAGCGAGCAGTACTTC

abundance: NA
j_gene: TRBJ1-5
d_gene: NA
len: 13
v_gene: TRBV30
CDR3aa: CAWTPDGNQPQHF
CDR3nt: TGTGCCTGGACCCCCGACGGGAATCAGCCCCAGCATTTT

abundance: NA
j_gene: TRBJ1-2
d_gene: NA
len: 15
v_gene: TRBV2
CDR3aa: CASSGTAAPNYGYTF
CDR3nt: TGTGCCAGCAGCGGGACCGCGGCGCCTAACTATGGCTACACCTTC

abundance: NA
j_gene: TRBJ1-1
d_gene: NA
len: 14
v_gene: TRBV6-1
CDR3aa: CASSAGGENTEAFF
CDR3nt: TGTGCCAGCAGTGCCGGGGGGGAGAACACTGAAGCTTTCTTT

abundance: NA
j_gene: TRBJ2-2
d_gene: NA
len: 12
v_gene: TRBV29-1
CDR3aa: CSFGQPTGELFF
CDR3nt: TGCAGCTTCGGACAGCCCACCGGGGAGCTGTTTTTT

abundance: NA
j_gene: TRBJ2-7
d_gene: TRBD2
len: 13
v_gene: TRBV6-5
CDR3aa: CASRTSGWYEQYF
CDR3nt: TGTGCCAGCCGGACTAGCGGGTGGTACGAGCAGTACTTC

abundance: NA
j_gene: TRBJ1-1
d_gene: NA
len: 15
v_gene: TRBV7-9
CDR3aa: CASSLADRLNTEAFF
CDR3nt: TGTGCCAGCAGCTTAGCCGATCGGTTGAACACTGAAGCTTTCTTT

abundance: NA
j_gene: TRBJ2-3
d_gene: NA
len: 16
v_gene: TRBV5-1
CDR3aa: CASSRTLKGSTDTQYF
CDR3nt: TGCGCCAGCAGCAGAACACTGAAGGGGAGCACAGATACGCAGTATTTT

abundance: NA
j_gene: TRBJ2-7
d_gene: NA
len: 15
v_gene: TRBV5-1
CDR3aa: CASSFDSSSSYEQYF
CDR3nt: TGCGCCAGCAGCTTCGACAGTTCCTCCTCCTACGAGCAGTACTTC

abundance: NA
j_gene: TRBJ1-5
d_gene: NA
len: 14
v_gene: TRBV7-9
CDR3aa: CASSPRGSAQPQHF
CDR3nt: TGTGCCAGCAGCCCCCGCGGGTCGGCCCAGCCCCAGCATTTT

abundance: NA
j_gene: TRBJ1-1
d_gene: NA
len: 12
v_gene: TRBV25-1
CDR3aa: CASSEGESRAFF
CDR3nt: TGTGCCAGCAGTGAGGGGGAAAGCAGGGCTTTCTTT

abundance: NA
j_gene: TRBJ2-1
d_gene: TRBD2
len: 15
v_gene: TRBV7-2
CDR3aa: CASRSGTSGYNEQFF
CDR3nt: TGTGCCAGCAGGTCTGGGACTAGCGGCTACAATGAGCAGTTCTTC

abundance: NA
j_gene: TRBJ1-1
d_gene: TRBD1
len: 15
v_gene: TRBV2
CDR3aa: CASSEADRGNTEAFF
CDR3nt: TGTGCCAGCAGTGAAGCGGACAGGGGAAATACTGAAGCTTTCTTT

abundance: NA
j_gene: TRBJ2-3
d_gene: NA
len: 14
v_gene: TRBV29-1
CDR3aa: CSVVYGSYTDTQYF
CDR3nt: TGCAGCGTTGTTTACGGAAGTTACACAGATACGCAGTATTTT

abundance: few
j_gene: TRBJ2-1
d_gene: TRBD2
len: 15
v_gene: TRBV7-3
CDR3aa: CASSPTSGISHEQFF
CDR3nt: TGTGCCAGCAGCCCGACTAGCGGGATTAGTCATGAGCAGTTCTTC